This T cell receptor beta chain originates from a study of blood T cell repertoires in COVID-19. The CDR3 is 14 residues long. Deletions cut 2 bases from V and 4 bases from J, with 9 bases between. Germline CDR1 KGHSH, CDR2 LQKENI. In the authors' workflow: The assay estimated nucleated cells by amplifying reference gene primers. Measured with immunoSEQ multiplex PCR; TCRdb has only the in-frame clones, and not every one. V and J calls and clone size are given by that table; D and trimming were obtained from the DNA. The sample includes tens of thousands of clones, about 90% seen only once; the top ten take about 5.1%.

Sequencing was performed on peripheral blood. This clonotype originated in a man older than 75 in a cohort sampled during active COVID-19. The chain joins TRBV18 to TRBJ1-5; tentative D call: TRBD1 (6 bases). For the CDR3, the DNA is TGTGCCAGCTCACCAGGGCAGGGGAATCAGCCCCAGCATTTT. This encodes CASSPGQGNQPQHF. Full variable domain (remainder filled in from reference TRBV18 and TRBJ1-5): NAGVMQNPRHLVRRRGQEARLRCSPMKGHSHVYWYRQLPEEGLKFMVYLQKENIIDESGMPKERFSAEFPKEGPSILRIQQVVRGDSAAYFCASSPGQGNQPQHFGDGTRLSIL.